The clone carrying this TCR beta chain was picked up many times. The target antigen is unknown. A universal primer site arose from template switching, and cDNA bore unique molecular identifiers. TCRdb fed the 5' RACE reads into MiXCR, producing one record per CDR3 protein. This table holds 700,000 to 950,000 distinct CDR3 sequences, roughly 12% found once. The data originate from a study of identical twins. Germline CDR1 is LGHNA and CDR2 is YNFKEQ. The CDR3 runs to 16 residues. With V trimmed by 0 bases and J by 5 bases, 8 bases remained unmatched. Study-level points and caveats: The conclusions drew on cross-sectional statistical analysis instead of tracking the same donors. The study found weaker excess twin sharing in beta out-of-frame sequences. There were fewer insertions in abundant cord blood beta clonotypes, but memory repertoires showed no such pattern.

The same data also contributed to another study, on yellow fever vaccine responses in identical twins.

Sequenced sample: PBMCs. This sequence originates from a woman under 30 in good health. This chain links TRBV4-2 with TRBJ2-7, with TRBD2 identical over 9 bases. CDR3 nucleotides: TGTGCCAGCAGCCAAGAACTTGGACTAGCGAACGACGAGCAGTACGTC. Its translation: CASSQELGLANDEQYV.